This entry lists 8 T cell receptor beta chains sequenced from one sample in a study of T cells in Graves' hyperthyroidism and ophthalmopathy. Template material for amplifying TCR beta CDR3 regions consisted of RNA transcripts. A set of HTBI primers served as the primers for a first-round RT-PCR of the TCR CDR3. Each CDR3 protein gets one entry after TCRdb re-called the multiplex PCR reads with MiXCR. The sample consists of about 500,000 distinct CDR3 sequences, 13% to 15% of them appearing once. The sequenced sample consisted of blood. The receptors originated from a woman aged 18-35 years with Graves' hyperthyroidism.

This clonotype was found once. A much bigger clone sits one base away, suggesting this may be a read error. The chain combines TRBV11-3 with TRBJ2-4; the D gene is possibly TRBD1 (6 bases). Germline V CDR1 and CDR2: SGHNT, YENEEA. The CDR3 totals 15 residues. The CDR3 DNA follows: TGTGCCAGCAGCACTCGGACAGTCCCCAAAAACATTCGGTACTTC. Translation: CASSTRTVPKNIRYF.

In its sample, this clonotype was seen many times. V is TRBV2 and J is TRBJ2-7; D is ambiguous. The CDR3 runs 14 residues. Germline CDR1 is SNHLY and CDR2 is FYNNEI. Trimming cost V 0 bases and J 5 bases, with 11 bases left between them. CDR3 region: CASSEAQDLDEQYV. The CDR3 DNA reads TGTGCCAGCAGTGAAGCCCAGGATTTAGACGAGCAGTACGTC.

This clonotype showed up just a few times. A read error is likely, as this CDR3 ends without the conserved phenylalanine or tryptophan. V is TRBV29-1 and J is TRBJ1-1; 9 bases are a match to TRBD1. Germline CDR1 reads SQVTM; CDR2 reads ANQGSEA. J lost 1 base, V lost 7 bases, and 7 bases had no gene match. CDR3 length equals 14 residues. The chain's CDR3 is CSAHGTGRNTEAFL. The DNA of the CDR3 is TGCAGCGCCCATGGGACAGGGCGGAACACTGAAGCTTTCCTT.

This clonotype was detected many times. V gene TRBV5-1 combines with J gene TRBJ2-1; TRBD2 might be the D (6 bases). CDR1 and CDR2 (germline): SGHRS, YFSETQ. Between the trimmed V and J ends, which lost 4 bases and 7 bases, there was a span of 18 bases. The CDR3 runs 15 residues. CDR3 amino acids: CASSTTLALGNEQFF. In DNA, the CDR3 is TGCGCCAGCAGCACGACTCTAGCGCTGGGGAATGAGCAGTTCTTC.

To note about this clonotype: A much larger clone is a single base away; this may be a read error. The chain employs TRBV9 and TRBJ2-7, with TRBD2 identical over 7 bases. Germline values: CDR1 SGDLS, CDR2 YYNGEE. CDR3 length: 14 residues. The V and J ends lost 0 bases and 9 bases, in that order; junction bases with no gene match: 9. The CDR3 nucleotides are TGTGCCAGCAGCGTAGCCGGGAGGCGCGACGGGCAGTACGTC. It codes for CASSVAGRRDGQYV.

This clonotype is a singleton in its sample. Since a much larger clone is just one base distant, this may be a read error. V gene TRBV19 combines with J gene TRBJ2-1; possible D gene TRBD2, 6 bases. CDR1 and CDR2 (germline): LNHDA, SQIVND (reference sequence). Trimming left V 3 bases short and J 2 bases short, with 8 bases between. This CDR3 is built from 14 residues. CDR3 DNA sequence: TGTGCCAGTAGTATCGGCGGGGCCTACAATGAGCAGTTCTTC. Encoded protein: CASSIGGAYNEQFF. Full variable domain (outside the CDR3, taken from reference TRBV19 and TRBJ2-1): DGGITQSPKYLFRKEGQNVTLSCEQNLNHDAMYWYRQDPGQGLRLIYYSQIVNDFQKGDIAEGYSVSREKKESFPLTVTSAQKNPTAFYLCASSIGGAYNEQFFGPGTRLTVL.

The V and J genes are TRBV6-1 and TRBJ2-7; TRBD1 matches 7 bases. The CDR3 contains 12 residues. V lost 7 bases and J lost 6; bases outside the gene matches: 6. CDR1 MNHNS and CDR2 SASEGT come from the germline V gene. CDR3 DNA: TGTGCCAGCACAAACAGGGGTGGCGAGCAGTACGTC. Its translation is CASTNRGGEQYV.

This clonotype was observed at least ten times. The chain recombines TRBV7-2 with TRBJ1-5; unclear D gene. This CDR3 contains 15 residues. Trimming took 3 bases from V and 0 from J, leaving 9 bases between them. Germline CDR1 is SGHTA and CDR2 is FQGNSA. CDR3 bases: TGTGCCAGCAGCTTTCAGTCTTATAGCAATCAGCCCCAGCATTTT. Translation gives CASSFQSYSNQPQHF.